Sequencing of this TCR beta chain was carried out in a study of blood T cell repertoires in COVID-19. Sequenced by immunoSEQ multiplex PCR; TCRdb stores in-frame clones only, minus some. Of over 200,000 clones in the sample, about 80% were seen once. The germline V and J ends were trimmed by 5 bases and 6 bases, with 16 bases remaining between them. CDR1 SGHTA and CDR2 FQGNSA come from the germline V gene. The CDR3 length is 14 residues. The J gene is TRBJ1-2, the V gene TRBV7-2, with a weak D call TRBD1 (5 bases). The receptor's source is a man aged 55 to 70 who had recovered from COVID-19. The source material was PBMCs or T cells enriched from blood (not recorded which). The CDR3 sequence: CASSLRDYLDGYTF. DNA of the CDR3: TGTGCCAGCAGCCTAAGGGACTACCTTGATGGCTACACCTTC.